The next 29 T cell receptor beta chains were all read from a single sample in a study of shared clonotypes between healthy human individuals (TCRdb year 2020). Library construction relied on the immunoSEQ multiplex PCR assay. Sourced from immuneACCESS, this table was stored by TCRdb with only in-frame sequences that have V and J called. A share of the clones is absent; for the studies checked, an unresolved V gene accounts for under half, and the remainder has no known explanation. This sample gives over 400,000 clones in total; roughly 95% of them show up just once. The ten top clones hold around 0.066% of the sample. The material sequenced was naive CD4+ T cells sorted from blood. In light of the paper, this sample's cell subset or site label describes: CD45RA+ positively selected. Source of these receptors: a woman aged 25 to 39 in good health.

In DNA, the CDR3 is TGTGCCAACACGCGGGGAATTAACACTGAAGCTTTCTTT. It translates to CANTRGINTEAFF. V is TRBV2 and J is TRBJ1-1; D not certain. The CDR3 runs to 13 residues. V lost 10 bases to trimming and J lost 2 bases, with 14 bases between them. Per germline, CDR1 SNHLY and CDR2 FYNNEI.

The V gene is TRBV28, the J gene TRBJ2-7; 9 positions match TRBD1. Germline loops: CDR1 MDHEN, CDR2 SYDVKM. This CDR3 region has 15 residues. V lost 2 bases to trimming and J lost 4 bases; unmatched junction nucleotides: 6. CDR3 sequence reads: CASSLGGTGLYEQYF. DNA of the CDR3: TGTGCCAGCAGTTTAGGTGGGACAGGGTTGTACGAGCAGTACTTC.

The genes are TRBV5-1 and TRBJ1-1; no clear D gene. Germline CDR1 reads SGHRS; CDR2 reads YFSETQ. V was clipped by 3 bases and J by 1 base, with 4 bases between them. This CDR3 spans 12 amino acids. The CDR3 region is CASSYENTEAFF. CDR3 DNA sequence: TGCGCCAGCAGCTACGAGAACACTGAAGCTTTCTTT.

This clone was counted a single time. The chain combines TRBV5-4 with TRBJ2-7, with TRBD2 identical over 10 bases. The CDR3 totals 14 residues. Losses at the gene ends were 4 bases for V and 6 bases for J; bases not matched to a gene: 7. Germline V gene sequence: CDR1 SGHNT, CDR2 YYREEE (reference sequence). The CDR3 sequence: CASSPQGTSVEQYF. The CDR3 nucleotides read TGTGCCAGCAGCCCCCAAGGGACTAGCGTCGAGCAGTACTTC.

The chain uses TRBV5-1 and TRBJ2-1; TRBD1 matches at 9 bases. The CDR3 runs 15 residues. Germline CDR1 is SGHRS and CDR2 is YFSETQ. The junction had 4 bases not matched to a gene; V was cut back by 2 bases and J by 4 bases. CDR3 bases: TGCGCCAGCAGCTTACGGACAGGGGTATACAATGAGCAGTTCTTC. Encoded protein: CASSLRTGVYNEQFF.

V and J are TRBV19 and TRBJ2-1; 12 nucleotides align to TRBD2. V was clipped by 5 bases and J by 4 bases; unmatched bases: 3. The CDR3 consists of 15 residues. Germline assignment: CDR1 LNHDA and CDR2 SQIVND (reference sequence). The CDR3 protein is CASSRTSGKYNEQFF. For the CDR3, the DNA is TGTGCCAGTAGTCGGACTAGCGGGAAATACAATGAGCAGTTCTTC.

The genes are TRBV6-5 and TRBJ2-1; 11 bases map to TRBD1. The V gene's germline CDR1 is MNHEY and CDR2 SVGAGI. This CDR3 has 15 amino acids. V lost 2 bases, J lost 7 bases, and 4 bases stayed unmatched. The CDR3 protein is CASSYEGTGGNEQFF. The CDR3 DNA reads as TGTGCCAGCAGTTACGAAGGGACAGGGGGAAATGAGCAGTTCTTC.

The V call is TRBV5-1, the J call TRBJ2-7, with 9 nucleotides matching TRBD1. J gave up 3 bases and V 8 bases, and 9 bases lay outside the gene matches. The CDR3 length is 14 residues. Germline CDR1 and CDR2: SGHRS and YFSETQ. CDR3 nucleotide sequence: TGCGCCAGTCACCTCGGGACAGGGAGCTACGAGCAGTACTTC. Translated: CASHLGTGSYEQYF.

The rearrangement joins TRBV4-1 to TRBJ2-1; D ambiguous. The CDR3 runs 12 residues. Germline V CDR1 and CDR2: MGHRA, YSYEKL. The germline V and J ends were trimmed by 1 base and 4 bases, with 2 bases remaining between them. CDR3 sequence reads: CASSQVYNEQFF. The CDR3 bases are TGCGCCAGCAGCCAAGTTTACAATGAGCAGTTCTTC.

The chain carries TRBV18 and TRBJ2-5; TRBD2 matches 8 bases. The CDR3 totals 15 residues. V shed 3 bases, J shed 2 bases, and the junction held 5 bases outside the gene matches. CDR1 KGHSH and CDR2 LQKENI come from the germline V gene. The CDR3 nucleotides read TGTGCCAGCTCACCGATGGCGGGAGGTCAAGAGACCCAGTACTTC. Translation: CASSPMAGGQETQYF.

DNA for the CDR3: TGCAGTGCTAGAGGGGGGGGCGAGCAGTACTTC. Protein product: CSARGGGEQYF. The V and J genes are TRBV20-1 and TRBJ2-5; 7 positions agree with TRBD2. The DNA matches TRBJ2-7 better at its end, which makes the J call doubtful. From germline, CDR1 is DFQATT and CDR2 SNEGSKA (reference sequence). The CDR3 covers 11 residues.

The rearrangement uses TRBV18 and TRBJ2-6, with D perhaps assigned TRBD1 or TRBD2 (5 bases each). V lost 3 bases, J lost 4 bases, and 10 bases lay in between. CDR3 length equals 15 residues. Germline V gene sequence: CDR1 KGHSH, CDR2 LQKENI. The CDR3 DNA reads TGTGCCAGCTCACCCGACTGGGACGGGGCCAACGTCCTGACTTTC. This translates into CASSPDWDGANVLTF.

The rearrangement joins TRBV4-1 to TRBJ1-4; tentatively, D is TRBD1 (5 bases). Germline assignment: CDR1 MGHRA and CDR2 YSYEKL. V was cut by 3 bases and J by 3 bases, with 17 bases left in between. CDR3 length equals 17 residues. The CDR3 DNA sequence: TGCGCCAGCAGCCACCCCCGTGCGGGACGGTCTAATGAAAAACTGTTTTTT. Amino acids: CASSHPRAGRSNEKLFF.

The chain uses TRBV28 and TRBJ2-6; TRBD1 matches 7 bases. Germline trimming cut 5 bases from V and 1 base from J; bases unmatched to any gene: 11. Germline V CDR1 and CDR2: MDHEN, SYDVKM. This CDR3 is built from 18 residues. The CDR3 DNA is TGTGCCAGCAGTCCCCCCCCCTACAGGGGATCTGGGGCCAACGTCCTGACTTTC. Its protein product is CASSPPPYRGSGANVLTF.

The genes are TRBV7-9 and TRBJ2-2; D tentatively reads TRBD1 or TRBD2 (6 bases each). Germline V lookup: CDR1 SEHNR, CDR2 FQNEAQ (reference sequence). CDR3 length: 15 residues. Trimming pared 6 bases from V and 5 bases from J, leaving 16 bases between. CDR3 sequence (DNA): TGTGCCAGCAGTATGGGGGCAGGAGGGACCGGGGAGCTGTTTTTT. Residues: CASSMGAGGTGELFF.

The rearrangement joins TRBV5-1 to TRBJ2-2; TRBD2 aligns across 10 bases. The CDR3 totals 16 residues. Unmatched junction bases numbered 8, after V lost 4 bases and J lost 5 bases. Looked up from germline, CDR1 is SGHRS and CDR2 is YFSETQ. The CDR3 region is CASSITGLATTGELFF. CDR3 nucleotides: TGCGCCAGCAGCATTACGGGACTAGCGACAACCGGGGAGCTGTTTTTT.

This sequence joins TRBV5-6 and TRBJ2-1, with TRBD2 matching 12 bases. With V trimmed by 5 bases and J by 2 bases, 5 bases remained unmatched. CDR1 is SGHDT and CDR2 is YYEEEE in the germline V gene. The CDR3 sequence is 16 residues long. This chain's CDR3 is CASSSTSGRTYNEQFF. DNA for the CDR3: TGTGCCAGCAGTTCGACTAGCGGGAGAACCTACAATGAGCAGTTCTTC.

Concerning this clone itself: Other DNA sequences in the sample encode the same CDR3. V is TRBV28 and J is TRBJ2-6; D is possibly TRBD2 (5 bases). CDR1 and CDR2 from the germline V gene are MDHEN and SYDVKM. The CDR3 runs to 15 residues. V lost 6 bases and J 1 base, leaving 10 bases between the germline ends. The CDR3 DNA reads as TGTGCCAGCAGCACCACGGGGTCTGGGGCCAACGTCCTGACTTTC. Protein sequence: CASSTTGSGANVLTF. The full variable domain, its missing parts supplied by reference TRBV28 and TRBJ2-6, is DVKVTQSSRYLVKRTGEKVFLECVQDMDHENMFWYRQDPGLGLRLIYFSYDVKMKEKGDIPEGYSVSREKKERFSLILESASTNQTSMYLCASSTTGSGANVLTFGAGSRLTVL.

The CDR3 loop is CASSLFTEIYNEQFF. For the CDR3, the DNA is TGTGCCAGCAGCTTATTCACAGAGATCTACAATGAGCAGTTCTTC. The chain couples TRBV7-8 to TRBJ2-1; D gene ambiguous. V gave up 2 bases and J gave up 3 bases, with 11 bases separating them. Looked up from germline, CDR1 is SGHVS and CDR2 is FQNEAQ. The CDR3 has 15 residues.

The genes are TRBV7-2 and TRBJ2-7; 12 bases agree with TRBD2. This CDR3 comprises 15 residues. Per germline, CDR1 SGHTA and CDR2 FQGNSA. Trimming at V came to 6 bases and at J to 5 bases, leaving 8 bases not matched to a gene. The CDR3, as DNA: TGTGCCAGCAGAGCTAGCGGGAGGGCCGATCACGAGCAGTACTTC. Its translation is CASRASGRADHEQYF.

The V and J genes are TRBV18 and TRBJ1-5, with a tentative D call TRBD1 (5 bases). Germline-derived CDR1 and CDR2 are KGHSH and LQKENI. V shed 3 bases and J shed 1 base, with 16 bases lying between them. This CDR3 contains 17 residues. CDR3 bases: TGTGCCAGCTCACCCGTCCGTAGGGGCTTGAGCAATCAGCCCCAGCATTTT. Amino acids: CASSPVRRGLSNQPQHF. The whole variable domain, filled in from reference TRBV18 and TRBJ1-5, reads NAGVMQNPRHLVRRRGQEARLRCSPMKGHSHVYWYRQLPEEGLKFMVYLQKENIIDESGMPKERFSAEFPKEGPSILRIQQVVRGDSAAYFCASSPVRRGLSNQPQHFGDGTRLSIL.

This clone was detected only once. The CDR3 nucleotides are TGTGCCAGCAGCCAAGAAAGGGGGGACAGAGCCTCAAATCAGCCCCAGCATTTT. This translates into CASSQERGDRASNQPQHF. The V call is TRBV4-2, the J call TRBJ1-5; 7 positions match TRBD1. Germline CDR1 reads LGHNA; CDR2 reads YNFKEQ. Trimming took 0 bases from V and 4 from J; bases not matched to a gene: 12. The CDR3 sequence is 18 residues long.

J is TRBJ1-5 and V is TRBV7-9; no clear D gene. Trimming took off 4 bases at V and 4 bases at J, with 17 bases between the two ends. CDR3 length equals 16 residues. Germline assignment: CDR1 SEHNR and CDR2 FQNEAQ (reference sequence). The DNA of the CDR3 is TGTGCCAGCAGCTCACCCCCGGCAGACCCAAATCAGCCCCAGCATTTT. Amino acids: CASSSPPADPNQPQHF.

The V gene is TRBV6-6, the J gene TRBJ2-7, with unresolved D. Per germline, CDR1 MNHNY and CDR2 SVGAGI (reference sequence). The V gene lost 4 bases and the J gene lost 6 bases, with 16 bases spanning the gap. CDR3 size: 14 residues. The DNA for the CDR3 is TGTGCCAGCAGTTTTAACCTCGACCCGCCCGAGCAGTACTTC. It yields the protein CASSFNLDPPEQYF.

The V and J genes are TRBV7-3 and TRBJ2-7, with 9 positions matching TRBD2. The CDR3 has 14 amino acids. The germline gives CDR1 SGHTA, CDR2 FQGTGA. V shed 5 bases, J shed 6 bases, and the junction held 8 bases outside the gene matches. The CDR3 sequence is CASSELAGGGEQYF. In nucleotides, the CDR3 is TGTGCCAGCAGCGAACTAGCGGGTGGGGGCGAGCAGTACTTC.

This chain links TRBV19 with TRBJ1-5; no clear D gene. With 5 bases removed from V and 6 bases from J, the gap between germline ends came to 14 bases. The CDR3 consists of 14 residues. Looked up from germline, CDR1 is LNHDA and CDR2 is SQIVND (reference sequence). The CDR3 protein is CASSPDKSFQPQHF. The DNA of the CDR3 is TGTGCCAGTAGTCCCGACAAATCTTTTCAGCCCCAGCATTTT.

V is TRBV7-9 and J is TRBJ1-1; D unresolved. Trimming shortened V by 1 base and J by 7 bases, and 10 bases separated the two germline ends. Germline V gene data show CDR1 as SEHNR and CDR2 as FQNEAQ (reference sequence). The CDR3 sequence is 13 residues long. Here the CDR3 reads CASSLENRGEAFF. The CDR3 bases are TGTGCCAGCAGCTTAGAAAACCGGGGTGAAGCTTTCTTT.

The chain links TRBV7-9 to TRBJ2-4, with 11 bases fitting TRBD1. V gave up 8 bases and J gave up 4 bases; unmatched junction bases: 4. The CDR3 runs 14 residues. The germline CDR1 and CDR2 sequences are SEHNR and FQNEAQ (reference sequence). This CDR3 is CASGTGGPKNIQYF. The CDR3 DNA sequence: TGTGCCAGCGGGACAGGGGGACCAAAAAACATTCAGTACTTC.

DNA of the CDR3: TGTGCCAGCAGTTGGGACAGGGATCAGCCCCAGCATTTT. Residues: CASSWDRDQPQHF. The chain links TRBV2 to TRBJ1-5; 9 bases agree with TRBD1. The CDR3 has 13 amino acids. The V gene's germline CDR1 is SNHLY and CDR2 FYNNEI. J gave up 5 bases and V 5 bases, and 1 base lay outside the gene matches.